This TCR beta chain was observed in a study of T cell responses to AZD1222 COVID-19 vaccine (dated by TCRdb to the early 2020s). General notes on the study: Because spike-specific TCR depth and breadth did not differ between the two schedules, AZD1222 recipients who got a second dose at roughly 4 weeks were pooled with those who got a second dose at roughly 12 weeks. A total of 233 trial participants underwent TCR sequencing, of whom roughly 210 had received two doses of AZD1222 and roughly 26 had received two doses of the MenACWY control vaccine. Trial participants were enrolled into age subgroups of 18-55, 56-69 and 70-plus years, which contained 148, 28 and 57 TCR-sequenced participants, respectively.

The CDR3 regions of human TCRbeta chains were analyzed by immunosequencing. The paper's processing steps were these. TCRs in the repertoires were compared against a reference library of SARS-CoV-2-specific TCRs that had been generated with the MIRA antigen-specificity platform. Breadth was defined as the fraction of unique TCRs that were SARS-CoV-2-associated, and depth was defined as the fraction of total T cells that were SARS-CoV-2-associated. Using the MIRA data, each spike-specific TCR was mapped to the spike region that the TCR reacts to and placed in a CD4 or CD8 class. Log10-transformed breadth and depth values were compared by one-way ANOVA with Sidak's multiple comparisons tests. TCRdb took this table from immuneACCESS and kept in-frame rearrangements with V and J called. Such tables lack part of the clones; where checked against another copy, unresolved V genes explain under half of the gap, and the rest is unexplained. V and J calls and clone size are copied from that table; D and trimming were computed from the DNA. In this sample the table shows 63,000 or so clones, 65% to 90% of which occur a single time. Jointly, the top ten make up roughly 19% of the sample.

Per the publication, the time point label means: baseline before first vaccination. The vaccinee samples were drawn from two UK trials, COV001 and COV002, one of which was a single-blind randomized controlled phase 2/3 trial testing AZD1222 (ChAdOx1 nCoV-19) in healthy adults. For TCRbeta chain sequencing, PBMC samples from trial participants were taken at day 0 and at day 28 after the second dose. Comment on this clone: It has no known antigen specificity. No quality values exist for individual bases; no much larger clone is one base distant.

For CDR1 and CDR2, the germline V gene lists SGHRS and YFSETQ. Here V drops 0 bases and J drops 4 bases, and the junction holds 5 bases not matched to any gene. Its CDR3 holds 16 amino acids, cysteine through phenylalanine. The read is trimmed to its CDR3 DNA, 48 bases read in frame from base 1. The investigation overall reported the following: Because no samples from the day 14 peak response were available, repertoires could be characterized only after the peak T cell response. The vaccine-associated CD4 TCRs covered the entire spike protein, and the dominant responses fell in regions 160-218 and 743-854. Participants were mostly white British and included more females than males, and it was suggested by the authors that clonal diversity may have been underestimated. Only five or six AZD1222 recipients were SARS-CoV-2 seropositive at baseline, limiting conclusions about previously exposed vaccinees. After two AZD1222 doses, spike-specific TCR breadth and depth were significantly higher than at day 0 and than in MenACWY recipients. The 56-69-year group was small, and its depth increase did not reach significance, likely because of low power. Reportedly, close to half of the unique spike-specific TCRs recognized epitopes lying outside the regions that are mutated in the B.1.351 and B.1.1.7 variants.

This sequence uses TRBV5-1 and TRBJ2-5, and 11 junction bases match TRBD2. This sequence originates from an adult in good health. Specimen: peripheral blood, collected on day 0 of AZD1222 vaccination. The CDR3 protein is CASSLGTSGSGETQYF. The DNA is as follows: TGCGCCAGCAGCTTGGGGACTAGCGGGTCGGGAGAGACCCAGTACTTC. Outside the CDR3, residues come from the reference TRBV5-1 and TRBJ2-5 proteins, so the full variable domain is: KAGVTQTPRYLIKTRGQQVTLSCSPISGHRSVSWYQQTPGQGLQFLFEYFSETQRNKGNFPGRFSGRQFSNSRSEMNVSTLELGDSALYLCASSLGTSGSGETQYFGPGTRLLVL.